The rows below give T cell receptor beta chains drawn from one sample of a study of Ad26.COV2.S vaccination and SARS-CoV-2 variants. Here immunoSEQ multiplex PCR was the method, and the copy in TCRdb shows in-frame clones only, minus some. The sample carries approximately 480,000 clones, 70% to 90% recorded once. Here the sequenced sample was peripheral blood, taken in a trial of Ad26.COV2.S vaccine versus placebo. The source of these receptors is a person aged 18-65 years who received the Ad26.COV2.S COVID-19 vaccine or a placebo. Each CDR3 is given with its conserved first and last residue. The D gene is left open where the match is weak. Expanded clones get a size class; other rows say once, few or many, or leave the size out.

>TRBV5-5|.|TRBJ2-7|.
TGTGCCAGCAGCTCGACCCAATACGAGCAGTACTTC
CASSSTQYEQYF
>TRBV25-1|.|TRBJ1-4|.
TGTGCCAGCAGTGAAGCGGGAAAACTGTTTTTT
CASSEAGKLFF
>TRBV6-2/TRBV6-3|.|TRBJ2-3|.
TGTGCCAGCAGTTACGCTCCCTTGTCAGATACGCAGTATTTT
CASSYAPLSDTQYF
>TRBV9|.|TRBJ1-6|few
TGTGCCAGCAGCGTAGGGGACTCTAGGAGTTCACCCCTCCACTTT
CASSVGDSRSSPLHF
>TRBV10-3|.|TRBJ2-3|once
TGTGCCATCAGTGAGAAATTAGGCCCAGATACGCAGTATTTT
CAISEKLGPDTQYF
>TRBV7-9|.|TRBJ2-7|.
TGTGCCAGCAGTCCGAGAACCTACGAGCAGTACTTC
CASSPRTYEQYF
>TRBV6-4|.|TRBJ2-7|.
TGTGCCAGCAGGGACCTAGGCGGTTCCTACGAGCAGTACTTC
CASRDLGGSYEQYF
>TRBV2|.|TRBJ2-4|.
TGTGCCAGCAGCACTGACCCCGTGGGAAACATTCAGTACTTC
CASSTDPVGNIQYF
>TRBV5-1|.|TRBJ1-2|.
TGCGCCAGCAGCTTACACCAAGCTAACTATGGCTACACCTTC
CASSLHQANYGYTF
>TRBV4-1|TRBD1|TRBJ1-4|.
TGCGCCAGCAGCAGGACAGGGTTAAGCGAAAAACTGTTTTTT
CASSRTGLSEKLFF
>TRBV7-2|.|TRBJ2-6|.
TGTGCCAGCAGCTTAGCGGGGGCTGGGGCCAACGTCCTGACTTTC
CASSLAGAGANVLTF